The rows below give T cell receptor beta chains drawn from one sample of a study of cytomegalovirus exposure and HLA in healthy donors. Method: immunoSEQ multiplex PCR; TCRdb's copy keeps in-frame clones and lacks some. This table has around 180,000 clones, about 65% appearing once. The sample consisted of PBMCs. These receptors originate from a girl aged 5 to 17 in good health and CMV-seronegative. The CDR3 runs from the conserved cysteine through the conserved F or W. D genes are given only for firm matches.

D gene: TRBD2; J gene: TRBJ2-1; V gene: TRBV11-2; CDR3 protein: CASSISGGLENSEQFF
D gene: -; J gene: TRBJ1-2; V gene: TRBV27; CDR3 protein: CASSLDRNLYGYTF
D gene: -; J gene: TRBJ1-2; V gene: TRBV21-1; CDR3 protein: CASSSSQEPVGKVGYGYTF
D gene: -; J gene: TRBJ2-7; V gene: TRBV18; CDR3 protein: CASSPYLDEQYF
D gene: -; J gene: TRBJ1-2; V gene: TRBV27; CDR3 protein: CASSPRGQDYGYTF
D gene: -; J gene: TRBJ1-5; V gene: TRBV27; CDR3 protein: CASSLGGSNQPQHF
D gene: -; J gene: TRBJ2-1; V gene: TRBV7-2; CDR3 protein: CASSLAGGVNEQFF
D gene: -; J gene: TRBJ2-3; V gene: TRBV10-3; CDR3 protein: CASAFGDTQYF
D gene: TRBD2; J gene: TRBJ2-7; V gene: TRBV9; CDR3 protein: CASSLSGGAYEQYF
D gene: TRBD1; J gene: TRBJ2-3; V gene: TRBV7-6; CDR3 protein: CASSDPGTGQYTQYF
D gene: -; J gene: TRBJ1-5; V gene: TRBV27; CDR3 protein: CASSLLGGNQPQHF
D gene: -; J gene: TRBJ1-1; V gene: TRBV9; CDR3 protein: CASSPSGQGSEAFF
D gene: -; J gene: TRBJ2-7; V gene: TRBV5-4; CDR3 protein: CASSPPGTPTYEQYF
D gene: -; J gene: TRBJ2-3; V gene: TRBV7-3; CDR3 protein: CASSATGLPSSTDTQYF
D gene: -; J gene: TRBJ1-1; V gene: TRBV11-1; CDR3 protein: CASSLDLTTEAFF
D gene: -; J gene: TRBJ2-7; V gene: TRBV6-5; CDR3 protein: CASSLRGGNYEQYF
D gene: TRBD2; J gene: TRBJ2-7; V gene: TRBV11-2; CDR3 protein: CASSASGGAYEQYF
D gene: TRBD2; J gene: TRBJ2-7; V gene: TRBV2; CDR3 protein: CASSVVGGVVYEQYF
D gene: -; J gene: TRBJ2-7; V gene: TRBV6-5; CDR3 protein: CASSYLSDPGEQYF
D gene: -; J gene: TRBJ2-5; V gene: TRBV7-9; CDR3 protein: CASSLGEETQYF
D gene: -; J gene: TRBJ2-5; V gene: TRBV10-3; CDR3 protein: CAIRSGQNQETQYF
D gene: TRBD2; J gene: TRBJ2-1; V gene: TRBV5-1; CDR3 protein: CASSHTLAGSYNEQFF
D gene: TRBD1; J gene: TRBJ1-3; V gene: TRBV19; CDR3 protein: CASRWGQHSGNTIYF
D gene: -; J gene: TRBJ1-4; V gene: TRBV19; CDR3 protein: CASSIMGAKLFF
D gene: -; J gene: TRBJ2-3; V gene: TRBV2; CDR3 protein: CASTGFSRTDTQYF
D gene: -; J gene: TRBJ1-2; V gene: TRBV27; CDR3 protein: CASSSRRRNYGYTF
D gene: -; J gene: TRBJ1-2; V gene: TRBV6-1; CDR3 protein: CASVALSLHTF
D gene: TRBD1; J gene: TRBJ1-6; V gene: TRBV14; CDR3 protein: CASSQNDRVSSPLHF
D gene: TRBD2; J gene: TRBJ2-1; V gene: TRBV10-2; CDR3 protein: CASSGGAAGGFNEQFF
D gene: TRBD1; J gene: TRBJ1-2; V gene: TRBV6-4; CDR3 protein: CASSKTGMSGYTF
D gene: TRBD1; J gene: TRBJ2-5; V gene: TRBV10-3; CDR3 protein: CAISPNLETRDSQETQYF
D gene: -; J gene: TRBJ2-5; V gene: TRBV15; CDR3 protein: CATSRGSTSALAAQETQYF
D gene: -; J gene: TRBJ1-3; V gene: TRBV5-6; CDR3 protein: CASSAGSSGNTIYF
D gene: -; J gene: TRBJ1-2; V gene: TRBV7-9; CDR3 protein: CASSLDPGGGPNYGYTF
D gene: TRBD1; J gene: TRBJ1-6; V gene: TRBV9; CDR3 protein: CASSGGTAKAPLHF
D gene: -; J gene: TRBJ2-2; V gene: TRBV7-9; CDR3 protein: CASSWSNTGELFF
D gene: TRBD1; J gene: TRBJ1-3; V gene: TRBV4-2; CDR3 protein: CASSQGTGLGNTIYF